This T cell receptor (beta chain) was identified in a study of blood T cell repertoires in COVID-19. Study details: Sources were T cells, B-cell-depleted T cells, or PBMCs; the material itself was cDNA or gDNA.

Original processing notes: Counts of nucleated cells, estimated from reference gene primer amplification, were obtained. Repertoires were generated with immunoSEQ multiplex PCR, while TCRdb's copy carries only in-frame clones and drops some. V and J calls and clone size are given by that table; D and trimming were obtained from the DNA. Among around 260,000 clones listed, around 86% were seen once. V gave up 3 bases and J gave up 2 bases; unmatched junction bases: 7. Germline CDR1 DFQATT, CDR2 SNEGSKA (reference sequence). This CDR3 contains 14 residues. The V call is TRBV20-1, the J call TRBJ2-7, with 7 positions matching TRBD1. Input material: peripheral blood. The clonotype originates from a woman in her thirties or forties who had recovered from COVID-19. CDR3 sequence (DNA): TGCAGTGCTAGTCCCGGGACAGCCGCCTACGAGCAGTACTTC. Its protein is CSASPGTAAYEQYF.